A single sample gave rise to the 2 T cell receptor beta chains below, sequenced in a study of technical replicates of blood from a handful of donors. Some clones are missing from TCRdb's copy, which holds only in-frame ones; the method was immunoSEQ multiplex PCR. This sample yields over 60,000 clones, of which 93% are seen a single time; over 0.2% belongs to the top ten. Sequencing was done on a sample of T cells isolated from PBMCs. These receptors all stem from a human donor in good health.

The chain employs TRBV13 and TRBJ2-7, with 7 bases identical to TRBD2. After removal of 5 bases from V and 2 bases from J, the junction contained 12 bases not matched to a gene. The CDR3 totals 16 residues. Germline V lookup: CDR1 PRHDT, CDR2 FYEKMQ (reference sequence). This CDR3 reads CASSERGGTIPYEQYF. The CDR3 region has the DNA TGTGCCAGCAGCGAGAGGGGAGGGACTATCCCCTACGAGCAGTACTTC.

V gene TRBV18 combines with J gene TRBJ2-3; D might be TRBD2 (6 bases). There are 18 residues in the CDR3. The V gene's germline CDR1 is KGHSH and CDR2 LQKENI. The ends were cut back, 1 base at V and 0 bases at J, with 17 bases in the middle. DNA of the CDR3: TGTGCCAGCTCACCACTGGGCCCGGGACTGACTAGCACAGATACGCAGTATTTT. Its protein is CASSPLGPGLTSTDTQYF.